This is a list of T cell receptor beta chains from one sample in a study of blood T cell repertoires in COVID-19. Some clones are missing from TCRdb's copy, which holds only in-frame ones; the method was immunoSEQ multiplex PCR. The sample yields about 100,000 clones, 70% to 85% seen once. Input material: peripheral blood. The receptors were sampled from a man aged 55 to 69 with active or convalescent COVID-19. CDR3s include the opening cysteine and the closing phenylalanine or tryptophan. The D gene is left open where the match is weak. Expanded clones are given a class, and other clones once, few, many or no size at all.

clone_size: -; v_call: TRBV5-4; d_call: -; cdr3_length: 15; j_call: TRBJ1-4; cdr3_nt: TGTGCCAGCAGCTTGGGGGGCATCGGTAATGAAAAACTGTTTTTT; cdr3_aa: CASSLGGIGNEKLFF
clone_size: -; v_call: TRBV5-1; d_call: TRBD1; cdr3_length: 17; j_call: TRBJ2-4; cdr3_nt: TGCGCCAGCAGCGCCGGGACAGGGGGGGCGGCCAAAAACATTCAGTACTTC; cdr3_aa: CASSAGTGGAAKNIQYF
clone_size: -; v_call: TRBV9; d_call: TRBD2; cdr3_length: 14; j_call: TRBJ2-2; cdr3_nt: TGTGCCAGCCGCGGGACTAGCGGGACCGGGGAGCTGTTTTTT; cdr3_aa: CASRGTSGTGELFF
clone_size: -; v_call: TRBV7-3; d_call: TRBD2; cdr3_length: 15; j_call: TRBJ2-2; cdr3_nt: TGTGCCAGCAGCTCGACTAGCGGGGGCACCGGGGAGCTGTTTTTT; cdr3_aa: CASSSTSGGTGELFF
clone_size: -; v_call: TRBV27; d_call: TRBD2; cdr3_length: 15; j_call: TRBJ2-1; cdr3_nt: TGTGCCAGCATGGAACGGGAGGGCCCTAGGGATGAGCAGTTCTTC; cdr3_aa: CASMEREGPRDEQFF
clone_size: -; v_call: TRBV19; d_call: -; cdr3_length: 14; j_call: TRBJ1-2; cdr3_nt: TGTGCCAGTACCCGAGGAATCCCGACCTATGGCTACACCTTC; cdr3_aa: CASTRGIPTYGYTF
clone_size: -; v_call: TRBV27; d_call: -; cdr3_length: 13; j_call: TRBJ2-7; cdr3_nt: TGTGCCAGCAGTTCGGTGACAGGAGACGAGCAGTACTTC; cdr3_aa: CASSSVTGDEQYF
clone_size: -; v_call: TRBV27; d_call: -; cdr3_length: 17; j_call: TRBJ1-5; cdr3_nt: TGTGCCAGCAGATCAATTTCCACAGGTTATAGCAATCAGCCCCAGCATTTT; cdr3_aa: CASRSISTGYSNQPQHF
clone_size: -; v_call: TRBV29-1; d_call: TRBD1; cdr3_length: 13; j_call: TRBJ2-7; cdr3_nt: TGCAGCGCCATCCGGGACAGTTACTACGAGCAGTACTTC; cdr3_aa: CSAIRDSYYEQYF
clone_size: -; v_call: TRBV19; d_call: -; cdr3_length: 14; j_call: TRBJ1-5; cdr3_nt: TGTGCCAGCCTACGACAGAATAGCAATCAGCCCCAGCATTTT; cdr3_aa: CASLRQNSNQPQHF
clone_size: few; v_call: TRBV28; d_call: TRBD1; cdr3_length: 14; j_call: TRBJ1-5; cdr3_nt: TGTGCCAGCAGTCCTGACAGGGGGCCTCAGCCCCAGCATTTT; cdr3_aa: CASSPDRGPQPQHF
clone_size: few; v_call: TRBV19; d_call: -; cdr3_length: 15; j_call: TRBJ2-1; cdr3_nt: TGTGCCAGTAGTATCTCCGGGACACCCTACAATGAGCAGTTCTTC; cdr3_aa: CASSISGTPYNEQFF
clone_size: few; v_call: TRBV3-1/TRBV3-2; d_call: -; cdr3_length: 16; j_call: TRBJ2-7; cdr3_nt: TGTGCCAGCAGCCCCACAGGGGGGGACTACTCCTACGAGCAGTACTTC; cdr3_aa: CASSPTGGDYSYEQYF
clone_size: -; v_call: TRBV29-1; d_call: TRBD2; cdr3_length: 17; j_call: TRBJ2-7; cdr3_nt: TGCAGCGTTGCGGGACTAGCGGGAGGGCCCTTGGCCTACGAGCAGTACTTC; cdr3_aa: CSVAGLAGGPLAYEQYF
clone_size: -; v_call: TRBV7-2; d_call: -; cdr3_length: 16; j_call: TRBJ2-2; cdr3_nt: TGTGCCAGCAGCTATCCAAAGGGGACAAACACCGGGGAGCTGTTTTTT; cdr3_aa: CASSYPKGTNTGELFF
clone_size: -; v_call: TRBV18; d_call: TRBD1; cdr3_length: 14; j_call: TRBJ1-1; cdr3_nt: TGTGCCAGCTCACCCCAAGGACAGGCCTCGGAAGCTTTCTTT; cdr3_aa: CASSPQGQASEAFF
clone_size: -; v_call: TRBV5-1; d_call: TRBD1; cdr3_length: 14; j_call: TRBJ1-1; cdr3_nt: TGCGCCAGCAGCTTGGGACAGGGGTACACTGAAGCTTTCTTT; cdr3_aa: CASSLGQGYTEAFF
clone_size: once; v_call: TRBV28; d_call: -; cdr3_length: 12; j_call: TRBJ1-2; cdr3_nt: TGTGCCAGCAGTTTAATATCCTATGGCTACACCTTC; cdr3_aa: CASSLISYGYTF
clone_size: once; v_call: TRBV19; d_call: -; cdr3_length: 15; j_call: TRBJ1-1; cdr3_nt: TGTGCCAGTACCCCTGATGGACGGGGGTGGACTGAAGCTTTCTTT; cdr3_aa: CASTPDGRGWTEAFF
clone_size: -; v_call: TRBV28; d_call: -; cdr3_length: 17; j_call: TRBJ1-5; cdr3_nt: TGTGCCAGCAGTTCCCCCGGTTTCATCTATAGCAATCAGCCCCAGCATTTT; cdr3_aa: CASSSPGFIYSNQPQHF
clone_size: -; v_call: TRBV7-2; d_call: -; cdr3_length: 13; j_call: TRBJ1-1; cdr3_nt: TGTGCCAGCAGCTTAGAAAGCGGCGGGCAAGCTTTCTTT; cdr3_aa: CASSLESGGQAFF
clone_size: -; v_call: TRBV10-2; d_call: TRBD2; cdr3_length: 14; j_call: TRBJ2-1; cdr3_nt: TGCGCCAGCAGTGAGACCGGGACTAGGGGTGAGCAGTTCTTC; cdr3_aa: CASSETGTRGEQFF
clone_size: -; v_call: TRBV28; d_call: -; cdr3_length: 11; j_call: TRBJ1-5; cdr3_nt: TGTGCCCCATTGAGCAATCAGCCCCAGCATTTT; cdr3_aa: CAPLSNQPQHF
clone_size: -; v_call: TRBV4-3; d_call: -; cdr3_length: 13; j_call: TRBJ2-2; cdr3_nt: TGCGCCAGCAGCTACATAGCGAACGGGGAGCTGTTTTTT; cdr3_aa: CASSYIANGELFF
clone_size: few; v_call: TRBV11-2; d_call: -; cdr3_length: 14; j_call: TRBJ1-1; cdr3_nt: TGTGCCAGCAGCCTTTTGGCCCGTGCCACTGAAGCTTTCTTT; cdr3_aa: CASSLLARATEAFF
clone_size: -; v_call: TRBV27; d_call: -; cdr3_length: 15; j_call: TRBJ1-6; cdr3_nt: TGTGCCAGCAAAACAATTTTTCAGGGGTATTCACCCCTCCACTTT; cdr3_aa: CASKTIFQGYSPLHF
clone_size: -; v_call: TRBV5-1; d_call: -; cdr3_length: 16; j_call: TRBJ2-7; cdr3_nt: TGCGCCAGCAGCCCGGCCGGAAGCGCCGGCTCCTACGAGCAGTACTTC; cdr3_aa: CASSPAGSAGSYEQYF
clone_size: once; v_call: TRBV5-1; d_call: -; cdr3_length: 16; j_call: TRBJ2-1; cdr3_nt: TGCGCCAGCCGAAGCGAGACGCCGGCCGCCTACAATGAGCAGTTCTTC; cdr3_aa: CASRSETPAAYNEQFF
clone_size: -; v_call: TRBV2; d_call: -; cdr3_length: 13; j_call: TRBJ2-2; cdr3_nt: TGTGCCAGCAGTGAAGCAGAGGCTGGGGAGCTGTTTTTT; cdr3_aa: CASSEAEAGELFF
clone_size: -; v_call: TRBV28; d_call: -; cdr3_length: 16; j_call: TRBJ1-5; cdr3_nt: TGTGCCAGCAGTTTAAACGTTCCGGTCGGCAATCAGCCCCAGCATTTT; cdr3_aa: CASSLNVPVGNQPQHF
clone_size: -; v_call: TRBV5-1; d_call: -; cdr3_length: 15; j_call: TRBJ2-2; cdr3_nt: TGCGCCAGCAGCTTTTCCAGGGCGAACACCGGGGAGCTGTTTTTT; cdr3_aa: CASSFSRANTGELFF
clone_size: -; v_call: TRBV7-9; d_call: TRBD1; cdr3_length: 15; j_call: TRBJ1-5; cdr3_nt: TGTGCCAGCAGCCCCCGGACAGGGACGCATCAGCCCCAGCATTTT; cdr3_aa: CASSPRTGTHQPQHF
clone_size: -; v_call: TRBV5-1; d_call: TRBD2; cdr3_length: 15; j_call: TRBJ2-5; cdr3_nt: TGCGCCAGCAGCTTGGGACTAGCGGGAAAAGAGACCCAGTACTTC; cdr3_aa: CASSLGLAGKETQYF
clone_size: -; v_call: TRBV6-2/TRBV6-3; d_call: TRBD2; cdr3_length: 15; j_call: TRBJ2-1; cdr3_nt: TGTGCCAGCAGTTCCCCCGGGACTAGCGGAGTTTGGCAGTTCTTC; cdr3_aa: CASSSPGTSGVWQFF
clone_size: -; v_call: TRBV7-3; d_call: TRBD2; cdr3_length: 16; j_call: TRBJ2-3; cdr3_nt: TGTGCCAGCAGCCCCGGACTAGCGGGACGTACAGATACGCAGTATTTT; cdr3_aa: CASSPGLAGRTDTQYF
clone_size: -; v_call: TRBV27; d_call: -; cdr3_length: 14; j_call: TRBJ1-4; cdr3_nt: TGTGCCAGCAGTCCCCAGACAGTGAATGAAAAACTGTTTTTT; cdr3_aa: CASSPQTVNEKLFF
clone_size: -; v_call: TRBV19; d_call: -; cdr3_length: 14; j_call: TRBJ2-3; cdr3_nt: TGTGCCAGTAGCGACAGGAGAAGCACAGATACGCAGTATTTT; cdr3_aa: CASSDRRSTDTQYF
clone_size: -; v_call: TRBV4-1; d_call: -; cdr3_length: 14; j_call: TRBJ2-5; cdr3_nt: TGCGCCAGCAGCCAAGAACGAGGGTTGGGGACCCAGTACTTC; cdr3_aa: CASSQERGLGTQYF
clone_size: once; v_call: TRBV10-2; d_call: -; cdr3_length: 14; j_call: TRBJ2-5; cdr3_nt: TGCGCCAGCAGTCCCCCAGGGGTTCAAGAGACCCAGTACTTC; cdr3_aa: CASSPPGVQETQYF
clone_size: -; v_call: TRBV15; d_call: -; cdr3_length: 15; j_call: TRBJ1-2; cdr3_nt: TGTGCCACCAGCAGAGATCGTTCAAATCCGAGAGTCTACACCTTC; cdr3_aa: CATSRDRSNPRVYTF
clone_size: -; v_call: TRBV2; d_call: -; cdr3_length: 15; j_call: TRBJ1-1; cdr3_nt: TGTGCCAGCAGTATACCTCAGACAGTGAACACTGAAGCTTTCTTT; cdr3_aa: CASSIPQTVNTEAFF
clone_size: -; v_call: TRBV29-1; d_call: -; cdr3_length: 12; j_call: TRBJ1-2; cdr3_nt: TGCAGCGTCCTGGGGAGCGGGTATGGCTACACCTTC; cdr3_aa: CSVLGSGYGYTF
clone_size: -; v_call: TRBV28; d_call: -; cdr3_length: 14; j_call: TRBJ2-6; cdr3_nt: TGTGCCAGCATCGACAGCGGGGGGGCCAACGTCCTGACTTTC; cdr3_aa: CASIDSGGANVLTF
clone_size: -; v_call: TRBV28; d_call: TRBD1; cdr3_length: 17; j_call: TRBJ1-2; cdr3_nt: TGTGCCAGCAGTTCCCCGGGACAGGGGGCCAAGGGCTATGGCTACACCTTC; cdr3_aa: CASSSPGQGAKGYGYTF
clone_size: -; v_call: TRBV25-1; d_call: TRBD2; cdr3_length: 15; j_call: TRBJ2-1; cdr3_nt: TGTGCCAGCAGTGAGGAGGGAGGGTCCTACAATGAGCAGTTCTTC; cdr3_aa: CASSEEGGSYNEQFF
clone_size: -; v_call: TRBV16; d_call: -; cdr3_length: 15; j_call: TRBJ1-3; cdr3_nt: TGTGCCAGCAGCCAATCGGAGAGCTCTGGAAACACCATATATTTT; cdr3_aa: CASSQSESSGNTIYF
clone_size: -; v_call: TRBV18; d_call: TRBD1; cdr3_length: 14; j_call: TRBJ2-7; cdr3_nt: TGTGCCAGCTCGGGGACAGGGAGCTCCTACGAGCAGTACTTC; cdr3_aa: CASSGTGSSYEQYF
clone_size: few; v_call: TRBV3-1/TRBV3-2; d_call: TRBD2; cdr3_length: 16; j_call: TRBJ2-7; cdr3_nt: TGTGCCAGCAGCCTAGCGGGAGGTGAGGTAGGAGACGAGCAGTACTTC; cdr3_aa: CASSLAGGEVGDEQYF
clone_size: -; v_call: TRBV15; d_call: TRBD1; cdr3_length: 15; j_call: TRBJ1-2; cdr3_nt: TGTGCCACCAGCAGAGTAGGGACAGGGGTCTATGGCTACACCTTC; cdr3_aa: CATSRVGTGVYGYTF
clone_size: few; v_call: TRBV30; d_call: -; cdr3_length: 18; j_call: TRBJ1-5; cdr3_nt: TGTGCCTGGAGCCCTTTCCGGGACTCCTTTGGAGGCAATCAGCCCCAGCATTTT; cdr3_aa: CAWSPFRDSFGGNQPQHF
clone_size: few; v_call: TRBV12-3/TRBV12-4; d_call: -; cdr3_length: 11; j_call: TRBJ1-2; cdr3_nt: TGTGCCAGCGGCCTCGCGGGGGGCTACACCTTC; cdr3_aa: CASGLAGGYTF
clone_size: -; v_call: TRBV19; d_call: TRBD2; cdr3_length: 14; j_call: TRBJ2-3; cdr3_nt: TGTGCCAGTAGCCCGACTAGCGGGGCAGATACGCAGTATTTT; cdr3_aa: CASSPTSGADTQYF
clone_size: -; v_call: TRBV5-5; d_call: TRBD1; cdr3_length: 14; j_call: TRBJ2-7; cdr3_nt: TGTGCCAGCAGCGGCCGGGACAGGGCGCTGGAGCAGTACTTC; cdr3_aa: CASSGRDRALEQYF